These 14 T cell receptor beta chains were all obtained from the same sample, sequenced in a study of CD8 T cells in ankylosing spondylitis. In TCRdb, the 5' RACE reads were re-called with MiXCR into one record per CDR3 protein. The table has 200,000 to 300,000 distinct CDR3 sequences, over 8.5% seen once; the top ten hold about 6.5%. Sequences were obtained from blood, either unsorted or a sorted T cell fraction (not recorded which). Source of these receptors: a male donor with ankylosing spondylitis or in good health (not recorded which).

V and J are TRBV5-1 and TRBJ1-2; 9 bases are shared with TRBD1. The CDR3 extends over 16 amino acids. The ends lost 3 bases at V and 4 bases at J; junction bases unmatched: 10. Germline V gene data show CDR1 as SGHRS and CDR2 as YFSETQ. The CDR3 coding sequence is TGCGCCAGCAGCTCTTTGCGGACAGGGGCGGGCTATGGCTACACCTTC. Protein sequence: CASSSLRTGAGYGYTF.

At least ten counts were recorded for this clonotype. This chain links TRBV6-2 or TRBV6-3 with TRBJ1-5; D gene unclear. The CDR3 is 12 amino acids. CDR1 MNHEY and CDR2 SVGEGT come from the germline V gene. The V gene lost 7 bases and the J gene lost 11 bases, with 15 bases spanning the gap. CDR3 protein: CASNNRGLAQHF. The DNA of the CDR3 is TGTGCCAGCAACAATCGGGGTTTGGCCCAGCATTTT.

The chain couples TRBV9 to TRBJ2-2; D remains unclear. Germline loops: CDR1 SGDLS, CDR2 YYNGEE. V lost 4 bases to trimming and J lost 2 bases, with 18 bases between them. This CDR3 comprises 17 residues. As DNA, the CDR3 is TGTGCCAGCAGCCCACTCCCGGGTGGCCCTAACACCGGGGAGCTGTTTTTT. Amino acid sequence: CASSPLPGGPNTGELFF.

This clonotype was seen many times. This chain joins TRBV5-1 and TRBJ1-1, with D possibly being TRBD1 (6 bases). The CDR3 is made up of 13 amino acids. In germline, CDR1 is SGHRS, CDR2 YFSETQ. Deletions cut 6 bases from V and 4 bases from J, with 13 bases between. The CDR3 DNA is TGCGCCAGCAACGAGGGGGTGGGCACTGAAGCTTTCTTT. Its protein product is CASNEGVGTEAFF. The full variable domain, with the rest looked up from reference TRBV5-1 and TRBJ1-1, is KAGVTQTPRYLIKTRGQQVTLSCSPISGHRSVSWYQQTPGQGLQFLFEYFSETQRNKGNFPGRFSGRQFSNSRSEMNVSTLELGDSALYLCASNEGVGTEAFFGQGTRLTVV.

The chain is built from TRBV4-2 and TRBJ1-2, with a tentative D call TRBD1 (5 bases). The V gene lost 1 base and the J gene lost 6 bases, with 18 bases spanning the gap. Germline lookup yields CDR1 LGHNA and CDR2 YNFKEQ. The CDR3 extends over 16 amino acids. DNA for the CDR3: TGTGCCAGCAGCCAAGGCGACAGCGCTTACGGTAATGGCTACACCTTC. It yields the protein CASSQGDSAYGNGYTF.

There are a few counts of this clonotype. The V and J genes are TRBV20-1 and TRBJ2-3; the D gene is possibly TRBD2 (7 bases). The germline V and J ends were trimmed by 2 bases and 2 bases, with 11 bases remaining between them. Germline lookup yields CDR1 DFQATT and CDR2 SNEGSKA (reference sequence). This CDR3 has 14 amino acids. DNA of the CDR3: TGCAGTGCTAGACCGGGGGGCCTCACAGATACGCAGTATTTT. As protein: CSARPGGLTDTQYF.

This clonotype was recorded at least ten times. The chain recombines TRBV6-2 or TRBV6-3 with TRBJ1-2; D gene uncertain. The CDR3 spans 13 residues. Per the germline V gene, CDR1 is MNHEY and CDR2 is SVGEGT. The V end was cut by 6 bases, the J end by 1 base, with 9 bases between. CDR3 sequence (DNA): TGTGCCAGCAGGACCCGGGGTAACTATGGCTACACCTTC. It translates to CASRTRGNYGYTF.

This clonotype was found a few times. The chain has TRBV10-3 and TRBJ2-5, with TRBD1 matching 7 bases. The CDR3 spans 12 residues. Per germline, CDR1 ENHRY and CDR2 SYGVKD. V shed 6 bases and J 5 bases; nucleotides not matched to a gene: 3. CDR3 nucleotide sequence: TGTGCCATCAGACAGGGGTCGGAGACCCAGTACTTC. This codes for CAIRQGSETQYF.

This clonotype was detected many times. The chain joins TRBV20-1 to TRBJ2-3, with D perhaps assigned TRBD1 or TRBD2 (6 bases each). The CDR3 spans 16 residues. Trimming stripped 0 bases from V and 2 bases from J, with 15 bases between. Germline lookup yields CDR1 DFQATT and CDR2 SNEGSKA (reference sequence). CDR3 protein: CSARDPGGHLTDTQYF. The CDR3 region has the DNA TGCAGTGCTAGAGATCCCGGGGGCCACCTCACAGATACGCAGTATTTT.

This clonotype was counted a few times. This chain uses TRBV4-3 with TRBJ2-1; TRBD2 matches 14 bases. V was clipped by 4 bases and J by 7 bases; unmatched bases: 3. Germline CDR1 reads LGHNA; CDR2 reads YSLEER. This CDR3 spans 15 amino acids. CDR3 in amino acids: CASSRGTSGGNEQFF. The CDR3 coding sequence is TGCGCCAGCAGCCGTGGGACTAGCGGGGGAAATGAGCAGTTCTTC.

In this sample, this clonotype turned up many times. The chain couples TRBV6-5 to TRBJ1-3; D might be TRBD1 (5 bases). The CDR3 spans 15 residues. Germline CDR1 reads MNHEY; CDR2 reads SVGAGI. Trimming left V 2 bases short and J 4 bases short, with 12 bases between. The CDR3 DNA reads TGTGCCAGCAGTTACGGGACTAAATCGGGAAACACCATATATTTT. Its protein is CASSYGTKSGNTIYF.

Many counts were recorded for this clonotype. The V gene is TRBV20-1, the J gene TRBJ2-1, with TRBD2 matching 8 bases. Germline V CDR1 and CDR2: DFQATT, SNEGSKA (reference sequence). With 2 bases clipped from V and 4 bases from J, the junction kept 4 bases outside the gene matches. This CDR3 spans 14 amino acids. The CDR3 sequence: CSARSVAGYNEQFF. In DNA, the CDR3 is TGCAGTGCTAGATCGGTAGCGGGGTACAATGAGCAGTTCTTC.

In the case of this clonotype: A read error may explain this, as a much larger clone is one base away. This chain joins TRBV20-1 and TRBJ1-5, with D unresolved. The CDR3 contains 13 residues. Germline V gives CDR1 DFQATT, CDR2 SNEGSKA (reference sequence). V lost 7 bases and J lost 0, with 10 bases in between. CDR3 DNA: TGCAGTGTTAAGGGTTATAGCAATCAGCCCCAGCATTTT. Translating gives CSVKGYSNQPQHF.

This clonotype was recorded many times. V and J are TRBV27 and TRBJ2-2; TRBD2 matches at 7 bases. Germline CDR1 MNHEY, CDR2 SMNVEV (reference sequence). CDR3 length: 17 amino acids. Trimming at V came to 1 base and at J to 1 base, leaving 6 bases not matched to a gene. The CDR3 nucleotides read TGTGCCAGCAGTTTATTATGGCAGCGGGGGAACACCGGGGAGCTGTTTTTT. Its protein is CASSLLWQRGNTGELFF.